These 10 T cell receptor beta chains came from one sample sequenced in a study of T cell repertoires in cytomegalovirus infection. Each CDR3 protein is one row after TCRdb ran MiXCR on the reads. The table shows about 320,000 distinct CDR3 sequences, with approximately 9.5% occurring only once. Sequenced input: PBMCs. The source of these receptors is a human donor in good health (CMV status not recorded). Some clones in this sample may be carry-over from other donors' samples.

This clonotype was counted a few times. This chain links TRBV5-1 with TRBJ1-1; D gene unclear. This CDR3 is built from 14 residues. CDR1 and CDR2 (germline): SGHRS, YFSETQ. The ends were cut back, 6 bases at V and 0 bases at J, with 12 bases in the middle. The CDR3 reads CASTLSAMNTEAFF. CDR3 DNA sequence: TGCGCCAGCACCCTGTCAGCCATGAACACTGAAGCTTTCTTT.

This clonotype has ten or more counts. The V and J genes are TRBV24-1 and TRBJ1-1; D might be TRBD1 (5 bases). Germline V CDR1 and CDR2: KGHDR, SFDVKD. The CDR3 is made up of 13 amino acids. Trimming cost V 4 bases and J 8 bases, with 13 bases left between them. The CDR3 DNA sequence: TGTGCCACCAGTGACGCAGGGCCGGGGGAAGCTTTCTTT. It yields the protein CATSDAGPGEAFF.

This clonotype was counted only a few times. The CDR3 DNA reads TGTGCCAGTAGTGTCGTCAGGGACAGGGCGATGCAGTACTTC. Translation gives CASSVVRDRAMQYF. This rearrangement joins TRBV19 to TRBJ2-7, with 9 bases aligning to TRBD1. The CDR3 length is 14 residues. Germline V gene sequence: CDR1 LNHDA, CDR2 SQIVND (reference sequence). Germline trimming cut 5 bases from V and 9 bases from J; bases unmatched to any gene: 11.

This clonotype was counted at least ten times. This chain connects TRBV7-2 to TRBJ1-5, with no clear D. The CDR3 extends over 12 amino acids. Per the germline V gene, CDR1 is SGHTA and CDR2 is FQGNSA. V dropped 4 bases and J dropped 5 bases, with 6 bases sitting between them. The CDR3 coding sequence is TGTGCCAGCAGCTCTAATTATCAGCCCCAGCATTTT. As protein: CASSSNYQPQHF.

This clonotype was seen many times. This chain connects TRBV6-1 to TRBJ1-4, with no clear D. Germline CDR1 reads MNHNS; CDR2 reads SASEGT. The V end was cut by 5 bases, the J end by 8 bases, with 9 bases between. This CDR3 region has 12 residues. CDR3 sequence: CASSRSGEKLFF. CDR3 DNA sequence: TGTGCCAGCAGTAGGAGCGGAGAAAAACTGTTTTTT.

This chain connects TRBV7-9 to TRBJ2-3; D not certain. Trimming took 6 bases from V and 1 from J, leaving 17 bases between them. This CDR3 region has 16 residues. The germline V gene has CDR1 SEHNR and CDR2 FQNEAQ (reference sequence). CDR3 amino acids: CASSPSWSARTDTQYF. The CDR3 bases are TGTGCCAGCAGTCCCTCGTGGAGCGCCCGCACAGATACGCAGTATTTT.

This clonotype was counted between two and nine times. The chain's CDR3 is CASSEGWANQPQHF. The DNA of the CDR3 is TGTGCCAGCAGTGAAGGTTGGGCCAATCAGCCCCAGCATTTT. This chain links TRBV25-1 with TRBJ1-5; the D is unclear. Per germline, CDR1 MGHDK and CDR2 SYGVNS. The CDR3 has 14 amino acids. The V end was cut by 2 bases, the J end by 3 bases, with 8 bases between.

This clonotype was recorded a few times. This chain uses TRBV7-8 with TRBJ2-7, with no clear D. V was pared by 4 bases and J by 8 bases, with 12 bases between. Germline CDR1 is SGHVS and CDR2 is FQNEAQ. This CDR3 has 12 residues. The CDR3 DNA is TGTGCCAGCAGCTCCCGGGCACTCAAGCAGTACTTC. Translating gives CASSSRALKQYF.

The V gene is TRBV6-8, the J gene TRBJ2-5; D is possibly TRBD2 (6 bases). CDR1 is MNHGY, CDR2 SAAAGT, per germline. The CDR3 has 15 residues. The V and J ends lost 7 bases and 0 bases respectively, with 15 bases between them. This CDR3 is CASNSWAGHQETQYF. As DNA, the CDR3 is TGTGCCAGCAATTCTTGGGCGGGGCACCAAGAGACCCAGTACTTC.

This chain connects TRBV28 to TRBJ2-7; TRBD1 is a possible D gene (6 bases). Germline CDR1 reads MDHEN; CDR2 reads SYDVKM. With 6 bases removed from V and 6 bases from J, the gap between germline ends came to 9 bases. The CDR3 has 11 amino acids. The CDR3 protein is CASRYRVEQYF. The DNA for the CDR3 is TGTGCCAGCAGATACAGGGTCGAGCAGTACTTC.